These 7 T cell receptor beta chains share one sample of origin, sequenced in a study of metastatic and nonmetastatic thyroid tumors. All patients were untreated before thyroid surgery. TCRdb re-clonotyped the PCR reads via MiXCR. The data hold about 5,300 clones, with over 35% observed a single time. Sequencing was done on a sample of adjacent normal tissue. These receptors were taken from a female donor with papillary thyroid cancer or a benign thyroid nodule (not recorded which). Some clones in this sample may be carry-over from other donors' samples.

The chain links TRBV6-1 to TRBJ2-3; D is unclear. The germline V gene encodes CDR1 MNHNS and CDR2 SASEGT. The CDR3 loop spans 14 amino acids. The CDR3 region is CESSESPRTDTQYF. The CDR3 bases are TGTGAGAGCAGTGAATCACCTCGGACAGATACGCAGTATTTT.

The chain recombines TRBV11-2 with TRBJ2-1; 9 bases are a match to TRBD1. CDR3 length: 15 residues. The germline CDR1 and CDR2 sequences are SGHAT and FQNNGV. Trimming removed 4 bases from V and 5 bases from J; junction bases left unmatched: 6. CDR3 loop: CASSSGTGSHNEQFF. Written as DNA, the CDR3 is TGTGCCAGCAGCTCCGGGACAGGGTCTCACAATGAGCAGTTCTTC.

The gene calls are TRBV5-6 and TRBJ1-2; a possible D gene is TRBD1 (6 bases). CDR3 length: 15 residues. Germline V gene lookup returns CDR1 SGHDT and CDR2 YYEEEE. V lost 0 bases to trimming and J lost 0 bases, with 9 bases between them. For the CDR3, the DNA is TGTGCCAGCAGCTTGGTCGGACAGCCTAACTATGGCTACACCTTC. It translates to CASSLVGQPNYGYTF.

This chain joins TRBV11-2 and TRBJ2-7, with D hard to call. This CDR3 has 11 amino acids. V dropped 5 bases and J dropped 3 bases, with 5 bases sitting between them. CDR1 and CDR2 from the germline V gene are SGHAT and FQNNGV. The CDR3 spells CASSLNYEQYF. CDR3 coding DNA: TGTGCCAGCAGCCTTAACTACGAGCAGTACTTC.

The V call is TRBV5-1, the J call TRBJ2-7; 11 nucleotides align to TRBD1. In germline, CDR1 is SGHRS, CDR2 YFSETQ. This CDR3 has 14 amino acids. J gave up 7 bases and V 4 bases, and 7 bases lay outside the gene matches. The CDR3 bases are TGCGCCAGCAGCCCCGGACAGGGGGCGAGAGAGCAGTACTTC. The encoded protein is CASSPGQGAREQYF.

Notes on this clone: The junction and the germline gene differ at one end; a read error may be behind it. The V gene is TRBV28, the J gene TRBJ1-1; D is possibly TRBD1 (6 bases). The germline V gene encodes CDR1 MDHEN and CDR2 SYDVKM. The CDR3 consists of 14 residues. The CDR3 sequence: CVSIGGGANTESFF. The CDR3 nucleotides are TGTGTCAGCATCGGTGGGGGGGCGAACACTGAATCTTTCTTT. Full variable domain (rest looked up from reference TRBV28 and TRBJ1-1): DVKVTQSSRYLVKRTGEKVFLECVQDMDHENMFWYRQDPGLGLRLIYFSYDVKMKEKGDIPEGYSVSREKKERFSLILESASTNQTSMYLCVSIGGGANTESFFGQGTRLTVV.

Remarks on this clone: Because the CDR3 is missing its conserved closing phenylalanine or tryptophan, this is likely a read error. V usage is TRBV28 and J usage is TRBJ1-6; D might be TRBD1 (5 bases). The CDR3 is made up of 15 amino acids. Per germline, CDR1 MDHEN and CDR2 SYDVKM. The CDR3 DNA is TGTTCCAGCAAACAACACAGGTCCTATAATTCACCCCTCCACGTT. Translation: CSSKQHRSYNSPLHV.